Each of the 2 T cell receptor beta chains below was sequenced from the same sample in a study of Graves' ophthalmopathy and Graves' hyperthyroidism. Amplification targeted the TCR beta CDR3 regions, with RNA transcripts as the source material. The first round was an RT-PCR with HTBI primers, and the second round was a multiplex PCR. One entry per CDR3 protein, called by TCRdb with MiXCR from the multiplex PCR reads. The sample lists tens of thousands of distinct CDR3 sequences; roughly 52% were seen once. Specimen: peripheral blood. The source of these receptors is an adult woman with stable Graves' hyperthyroidism.

In this sample, this clonotype turned up once. The rearrangement joins TRBV20-1 to TRBJ2-7; maybe TRBD1 (6 bases). The CDR3 spans 16 residues. CDR1 and CDR2 (germline): DFQATT, SNEGSKA (reference sequence). V lost 3 bases to trimming and J lost 3 bases, with 21 bases between them. The CDR3 here is CSASIQGQRVLYEQYF. CDR3 nucleotides: TGCAGTGCTAGTATACAGGGTCAACGGGTCCTCTACGAGCAGTACTTC.

V and J are TRBV29-1 and TRBJ1-2; no reliable D call. The CDR3 loop spans 12 amino acids. Germline V gene lookup returns CDR1 SQVTM and CDR2 ANQGSEA. Trimming stripped 6 bases from V and 5 bases from J, with 13 bases between. CDR3 region: CSVSPGGYGYTF. CDR3 in DNA: TGCAGCGTCTCTCCAGGAGGGTATGGCTACACCTTC. The whole variable domain, filled in from reference TRBV29-1 and TRBJ1-2, reads SAVISQKPSRDICQRGTSLTIQCQVDSQVTMMFWYRQQPGQSLTLIATANQGSEATYESGFVIDKFPISRPNLTFSTLTVSNMSPEDSSIYLCSVSPGGYGYTFGSGTRLTVV.